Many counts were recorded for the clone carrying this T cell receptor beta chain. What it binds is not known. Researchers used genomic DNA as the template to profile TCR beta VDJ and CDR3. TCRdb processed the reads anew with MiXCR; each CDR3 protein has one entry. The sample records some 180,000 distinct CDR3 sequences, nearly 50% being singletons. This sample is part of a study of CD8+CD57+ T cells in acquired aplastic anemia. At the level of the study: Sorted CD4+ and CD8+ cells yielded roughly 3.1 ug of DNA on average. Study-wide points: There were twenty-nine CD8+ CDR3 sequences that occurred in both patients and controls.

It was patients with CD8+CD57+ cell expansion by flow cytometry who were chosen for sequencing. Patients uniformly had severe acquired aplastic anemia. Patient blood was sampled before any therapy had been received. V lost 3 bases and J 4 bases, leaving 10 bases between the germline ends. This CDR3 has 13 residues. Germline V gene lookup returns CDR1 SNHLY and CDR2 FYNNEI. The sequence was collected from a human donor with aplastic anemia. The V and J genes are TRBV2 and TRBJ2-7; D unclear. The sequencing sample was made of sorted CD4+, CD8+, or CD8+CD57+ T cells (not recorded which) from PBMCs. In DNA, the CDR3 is TGTGCCAGCAGTGATGGCCCGGCTTACGAGCAGTACTTC. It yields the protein CASSDGPAYEQYF.